The clone carrying this T cell receptor (beta chain) was seen only a few times. Healthy people donating bone marrow made up the donors. In nominal health when sampled, donors likely had unrecorded immune exposures nonetheless. The PCR ran on 60 Vbeta and 13 Jbeta primers. The table came from immunoSEQ multiplex PCR; TCRdb's copy has only in-frame clones and leaves some out. The table has hundreds of thousands of clones, approximately 78% seen once. This CDR3 comprises 15 residues. Germline CDR1 is ENHRY and CDR2 is SYGVKD. Unmatched junction bases numbered 9, after V lost 10 bases and J lost 0 bases. The data were obtained in a study of cytomegalovirus exposure and HLA in healthy donors. The wider study: Early released data had 80 million or so unique TCRs, all coming from HLA-typed donors.

The sequenced sample was PBMCs. The sequence came from a male donor in good health and CMV-seronegative. J is TRBJ2-3 and V is TRBV10-3, with 8 bases aligning to TRBD2. CDR3 nucleotide sequence: TGTGCCACCTCAAGGGCTAGCGGGAGCACAGATACGCAGTATTTT. As protein: CATSRASGSTDTQYF.